The 31 T cell receptor beta chains below come from one sample, sequenced in a study of OX40 agonist ivuxolimab in advanced cancers. Some clones are missing from TCRdb's copy, which holds only in-frame ones; the method was immunoSEQ multiplex PCR. Of about 58,000 clones listed, about 82% were seen once; the top ten hold roughly 1%. The sample consisted of CD4+ or CD8+ T cells sorted from blood, taken in a trial of the OX40 agonist ivuxolimab. Receptors were obtained from an adult with an advanced solid tumor such as melanoma, head and neck, liver or kidney cancer.

The rearrangement uses TRBV18 and TRBJ1-6; D is unclear. Germline CDR1 is KGHSH and CDR2 is LQKENI. The CDR3 runs 13 residues. V lost 8 bases, J lost 10 bases, and 15 bases lay in between. Here the CDR3 reads CASRLPSRSPLHF. The CDR3 DNA reads TGTGCCAGCCGGCTCCCCTCTCGGTCACCCCTCCACTTT.

The genes are TRBV10-1 and TRBJ1-2; D remains ambiguous. Germline V CDR1 and CDR2: WNHNN, SYGVQD (reference sequence). There are 13 residues in the CDR3. V lost 3 bases to trimming and J lost 2 bases, with 7 bases between them. CDR3 in DNA: TGCGCCAGCAGTGAATCGGGGAACTATGGCTACACCTTC. This codes for CASSESGNYGYTF.

The chain has TRBV30 and TRBJ2-3; TRBD1 matches 9 bases. V lost 2 bases to trimming and J lost 6 bases; unmatched junction nucleotides: 3. This CDR3 is 13 amino acids long. CDR1 GTSNPN and CDR2 SVGIG come from the germline V gene (reference sequence). The chain's CDR3 is CAWSIQGADTQYF. CDR3 DNA: TGTGCCTGGAGTATACAGGGGGCGGATACGCAGTATTTT.

V and J are TRBV2 and TRBJ1-2; TRBD1 matches 9 bases. This CDR3 is 14 amino acids long. From germline, CDR1 is SNHLY and CDR2 FYNNEI. With 6 bases clipped from V and 8 bases from J, the junction kept 10 bases outside the gene matches. The CDR3 spells CASRKGQGLSGYTF. The CDR3 DNA reads TGTGCCAGCAGAAAGGGACAGGGCTTAAGCGGCTACACCTTC.

This clone was detected only once. The chain uses TRBV5-6 and TRBJ2-1; 7 bases are shared with TRBD1. Germline V gene sequence: CDR1 SGHDT, CDR2 YYEEEE. The CDR3 contains 16 residues. V shed 0 bases and J 3 bases; nucleotides not matched to a gene: 6. The CDR3 is CASSLAPTGSYNEQFF. The DNA of the CDR3 is TGTGCCAGCAGCTTGGCCCCGACAGGGAGCTACAATGAGCAGTTCTTC.

V and J are TRBV6-6 and TRBJ2-2, with D possibly matching TRBD2 (6 bases). The length of the CDR3 is 12 residues. Germline CDR1 and CDR2: MNHNY and SVGAGI (reference sequence). Trimming removed 6 bases at V and 13 bases at J, with 15 bases between. The CDR3 loop is CASRSLLAGLFF. CDR3 sequence (DNA): TGTGCCAGCAGGTCGTTACTAGCCGGGCTGTTTTTT.

This clone has only a few counts. J is TRBJ2-2 and V is TRBV19; 8 nucleotides align to TRBD1. This CDR3 has 15 residues. Germline lookup yields CDR1 LNHDA and CDR2 SQIVND (reference sequence). V dropped 5 bases and J dropped 6; count of bases not matched to a gene: 8. The CDR3 region has the DNA TGTGCCAGTAGTCGCCGACAGGGGATGTCCGGGGAGCTGTTTTTT. It encodes CASSRRQGMSGELFF.

The rearrangement links TRBV19 to TRBJ2-7, with TRBD2 matching over 13 bases. The CDR3 extends over 16 amino acids. V was pared by 6 bases and J by 6 bases, with 11 bases of the junction left unmatched. Germline lookup yields CDR1 LNHDA and CDR2 SQIVND (reference sequence). The CDR3 nucleotides read TGTGCCAGTAGCCGCTTACTAGCGGGGGGGATTGGCGAGCAGTACTTC. Translated: CASSRLLAGGIGEQYF.

V gene TRBV7-2 combines with J gene TRBJ2-7; D ambiguous. Trimming shortened V by 1 base and J by 7 bases, and 14 bases separated the two germline ends. The CDR3 sequence is 14 residues long. Germline loops: CDR1 SGHTA, CDR2 FQGNSA. The CDR3 spells CASSLGRHRSEQYF. DNA of the CDR3: TGTGCCAGCAGCTTAGGTAGGCACAGATCGGAGCAGTACTTC. The full variable domain, its missing parts supplied by reference TRBV7-2 and TRBJ2-7, is GAGVSQSPSNKVTEKGKDVELRCDPISGHTALYWYRQSLGQGLEFLIYFQGNSAPDKSGLPSDRFSAERTGGSVSTLTIQRTQQEDSAVYLCASSLGRHRSEQYFGPGTRLTVT.

The chain employs TRBV5-4 and TRBJ2-3; no clear D. The V end lost 1 base, the J end lost 4 bases, and 10 bases lay between the germline ends. Germline CDR1 and CDR2: SGHNT and YYREEE (reference sequence). CDR3 length: 14 residues. The CDR3 protein is CASSLLPLADTQYF. Here the CDR3 DNA reads TGTGCCAGCAGCTTGCTTCCTCTTGCAGATACGCAGTATTTT.

The chain combines TRBV4-2 with TRBJ1-1; D remains unclear. Trimming cost V 0 bases and J 11 bases, with 19 bases left between them. Germline assignment: CDR1 LGHNA and CDR2 YNFKEQ. This CDR3 has 15 amino acids. In DNA form, the CDR3 reads TGTGCCAGCAGCCAAGATAGATCGCGACGAGGGTGGGCTTTCTTT. This codes for CASSQDRSRRGWAFF.

V usage is TRBV5-1 and J usage is TRBJ2-7, with 11 bases aligning to TRBD2. This CDR3 spans 15 amino acids. V was pared by 2 bases and J by 7 bases, with 8 bases of the junction left unmatched. Germline assignment: CDR1 SGHRS and CDR2 YFSETQ. The DNA of the CDR3 is TGCGCCAGCAGCTTCGCTCCTAGCGGGGGGTCAGAGCAGTACTTC. Protein: CASSFAPSGGSEQYF.

The chain combines TRBV6-6 with TRBJ2-3, with TRBD2 matching 10 bases. The CDR3 is 15 amino acids. Trimming removed 8 bases from V and 4 bases from J; junction bases left unmatched: 9. The germline CDR1 and CDR2 sequences are MNHNY and SVGAGI (reference sequence). The CDR3: CASHRLAGVADTQYF. The CDR3, as DNA: TGTGCCAGCCATCGCCTAGCGGGGGTCGCAGATACGCAGTATTTT.

The chain combines TRBV7-2 with TRBJ1-2; 9 nucleotides align to TRBD1. Germline V gives CDR1 SGHTA, CDR2 FQGNSA. The CDR3 has 13 residues. V trimming: 5 bases; J trimming: 14 bases; junction bases outside the gene matches: 12. The CDR3 DNA reads as TGTGCCAGCAGCCTCGGGACAGGGAGACCCGGGACCTTC. Translated: CASSLGTGRPGTF.

This chain links TRBV7-9 with TRBJ2-7, with D uncertain. Germline lookup yields CDR1 SEHNR and CDR2 FQNEAQ (reference sequence). This CDR3 contains 9 residues. V lost 11 bases and J 4 bases, leaving 6 bases between the germline ends. The CDR3 spells CAGKYEQYF. For the CDR3, the DNA is TGTGCCGGTAAATACGAGCAGTACTTC.

To note about this clone: A junction end diverges from the germline sequence, so it may reflect a read error. This sequence joins TRBV6-1 and TRBJ2-5; D gene uncertain. CDR1 MNHNS and CDR2 SASEGT come from the germline V gene. The CDR3 sequence is 11 residues long. CDR3 amino acids: CASRPQVTQYF. In DNA form, the CDR3 reads TGTGCCAGCAGACCCCAAGTGACCCAGTACTTC.

The rearrangement uses TRBV2 and TRBJ2-1, with TRBD1 as a possible D gene (5 bases). This CDR3 is built from 13 residues. Germline V gene lookup returns CDR1 SNHLY and CDR2 FYNNEI. The V end lost 6 bases, the J end lost 6 bases, and 12 bases lay between the germline ends. The CDR3 sequence: CASSRQPSNEQFF. The CDR3 DNA sequence: TGTGCCAGCAGCCGACAGCCGTCCAATGAGCAGTTCTTC.

This rearrangement joins TRBV6-1 to TRBJ2-2; D gene uncertain. Deletions cut 10 bases from V and 5 bases from J, with 17 bases between. Per germline, CDR1 MNHNS and CDR2 SASEGT. The CDR3 contains 14 residues. DNA for the CDR3: TGTGCCACCTATGACGCAGGTCAGACCGGGGAGCTGTTTTTT. Protein sequence: CATYDAGQTGELFF.

The V call is TRBV11-2, the J call TRBJ1-2; no definite D call. Trimming cost V 5 bases and J 4 bases, with 14 bases left between them. The CDR3 contains 14 residues. Germline lookup yields CDR1 SGHAT and CDR2 FQNNGV. The CDR3, as DNA: TGTGCCAGCAGCCCTTGGGGAGCAATCTATGGCTACACCTTC. Translated, it gives CASSPWGAIYGYTF.

The rearrangement uses TRBV7-8 and TRBJ2-2; 7 positions agree with TRBD2. The CDR3 covers 15 residues. Per germline, CDR1 SGHVS and CDR2 FQNEAQ. The trim removed 3 bases at V and 8 bases at J, leaving 9 bases unmatched. CDR3 in DNA: TGTGCCAGCAGCTTGTGGCGGGGGAAAGTGGGGGAGCTGTTTTTT. It translates to CASSLWRGKVGELFF.

This chain joins TRBV6-6 and TRBJ2-7, with D perhaps TRBD2 (6 bases). The CDR3 loop spans 14 amino acids. V was shortened by 11 bases and J by 2 bases, with 19 bases between the two germline ends. The germline CDR1 and CDR2 sequences are MNHNY and SVGAGI (reference sequence). The CDR3 spells CASRRGGNTYEQYF. Here the CDR3 DNA reads TGTGCCTCTCGCCGTGGGGGGAACACCTACGAGCAGTACTTC.

This clone has more than one count but fewer than ten. The chain employs TRBV19 and TRBJ1-2; D is unresolved. This CDR3 contains 12 residues. CDR1 LNHDA and CDR2 SQIVND come from the germline V gene (reference sequence). Trimming shortened V by 5 bases and J by 4 bases, and 8 bases separated the two germline ends. CDR3 bases: TGTGCCAGTAGTTCCCTCTCCTATGGCTACACCTTC. Translating gives CASSSLSYGYTF.

The chain uses TRBV19 and TRBJ1-5; maybe TRBD1 (5 bases). This CDR3 has 15 amino acids. Per the germline V gene, CDR1 is LNHDA and CDR2 is SQIVND (reference sequence). V was clipped by 5 bases and J by 3 bases, with 14 bases between them. The DNA for the CDR3 is TGTGCCAGTAGTGCCGGGACTCTGGACAATCAGCCCCAGCATTTT. Translation: CASSAGTLDNQPQHF.

The chain joins TRBV28 to TRBJ1-1; 10 nucleotides agree with TRBD1. With V trimmed by 5 bases and J by 8 bases, 8 bases remained unmatched. The CDR3 runs 14 residues. Germline lookup yields CDR1 MDHEN and CDR2 SYDVKM. CDR3 sequence (DNA): TGTGCCAGCAGTCCCCGACAGGGGGCGAGGGAAGCTTTCTTT. It yields the protein CASSPRQGAREAFF.

This chain links TRBV18 with TRBJ1-5; no clear D gene. The CDR3 consists of 16 residues. V shed 0 bases and J shed 2 bases, with 11 bases lying between them. CDR1 KGHSH and CDR2 LQKENI come from the germline V gene. The CDR3 region is CASSPPSARGNQPQHF. CDR3 coding DNA: TGTGCCAGCTCACCACCTTCAGCGAGGGGCAATCAGCCCCAGCATTTT.

The V gene is TRBV5-6, the J gene TRBJ1-6, with D perhaps matching TRBD1 (5 bases). CDR1 is SGHDT and CDR2 is YYEEEE in the germline V gene. The CDR3 contains 14 residues. Trimming left V 4 bases short and J 10 bases short, with 15 bases between. CDR3 sequence (DNA): TGTGCCAGCAGCGCTGCCGGCAGGGCCTCACCCCTCCACTTT. Translation: CASSAAGRASPLHF.

V and J are TRBV4-1 and TRBJ1-4; D gene ambiguous. V was clipped by 4 bases and J by 1 base, with 10 bases between them. Germline V gene sequence: CDR1 MGHRA, CDR2 YSYEKL. The CDR3 loop spans 15 amino acids. The CDR3 nucleotides read TGCGCCAGCAGCCCAGACCGAGTAACTAATGAAAAACTGTTTTTT. Residues: CASSPDRVTNEKLFF.

This chain joins TRBV19 and TRBJ1-4, with 9 nucleotides matching TRBD1. Germline loops: CDR1 LNHDA, CDR2 SQIVND (reference sequence). V lost 7 bases, J lost 8 bases, and 11 bases stayed unmatched. CDR3 length: 15 residues. This CDR3 is CASTRSRDRDEKLFF. CDR3 in DNA: TGTGCCAGTACCCGGTCCCGGGACAGGGACGAAAAACTGTTTTTT.

V usage is TRBV29-1 and J usage is TRBJ1-2, with 8 bases fitting TRBD1. The length of the CDR3 is 12 residues. Trimming took 5 bases from V and 7 from J; bases not matched to a gene: 6. CDR1 SQVTM and CDR2 ANQGSEA come from the germline V gene. CDR3: CSVHAGGRGYTF. Written as DNA, the CDR3 is TGCAGCGTTCACGCAGGGGGCCGTGGCTACACCTTC.

The V call is TRBV7-9, the J call TRBJ2-2; D is possibly TRBD1 or TRBD2 (5 bases each). Trimming took 5 bases from V and 4 from J, leaving 14 bases between them. Looked up from germline, CDR1 is SEHNR and CDR2 is FQNEAQ (reference sequence). This CDR3 has 15 residues. The CDR3 nucleotides read TGTGCCAGCAGCCCCCCTGGGACCCCCACCGGGGAGCTGTTTTTT. Amino acids: CASSPPGTPTGELFF.

The genes are TRBV6-5 and TRBJ1-5, with TRBD1 as a possible D gene (5 bases). The germline V gene encodes CDR1 MNHEY and CDR2 SVGAGI. Between the trimmed V and J ends, which lost 1 base and 9 bases, there was a span of 13 bases. This CDR3 contains 14 residues. CDR3 sequence reads: CASSYWQGDRPQHF. The CDR3 DNA reads TGTGCCAGCAGTTACTGGCAGGGAGACCGGCCCCAGCATTTT.